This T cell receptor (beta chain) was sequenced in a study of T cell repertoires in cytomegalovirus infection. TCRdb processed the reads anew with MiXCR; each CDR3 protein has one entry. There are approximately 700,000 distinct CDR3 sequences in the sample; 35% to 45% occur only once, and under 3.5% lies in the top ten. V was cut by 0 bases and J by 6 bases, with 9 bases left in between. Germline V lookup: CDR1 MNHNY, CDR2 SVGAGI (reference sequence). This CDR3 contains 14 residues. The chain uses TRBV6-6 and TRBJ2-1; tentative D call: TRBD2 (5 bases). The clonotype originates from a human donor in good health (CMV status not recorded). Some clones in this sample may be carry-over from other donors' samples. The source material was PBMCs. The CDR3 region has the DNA TGTGCCAGCAGTTACTCTGGCCTAGCCAATGAGCAGTTCTTC. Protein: CASSYSGLANEQFF.